The following is a T cell receptor (beta chain) sequence with its context. The antigen remains undetermined. This specimen belongs to a study of T cell responses to AZD1222 COVID-19 vaccine. Whole-study results and caveats: Repertoires were collected only later (after the peak T cell response had occurred). Spike-specific TCR breadth and depth were elevated following two AZD1222 doses.

J gave up 2 bases and V 4 bases, and 3 bases lay outside the gene matches. Germline assignment: CDR1 SNHLY and CDR2 FYNNEI. This CDR3 is 14 amino acids long. Profiled with immunoSEQ multiplex PCR; TCRdb holds only in-frame clones, not every one. Here the sample spans approximately 260,000 clones, over 90% being singletons. This sequence joins TRBV2 and TRBJ2-5; 8 bases align to TRBD2. The sample in question was peripheral blood, obtained on day 0 of AZD1222 vaccination. The sequence derives from an adult in good health. CDR3 nucleotide sequence: TGTGCCAGCAGTGTCGAGCGGGGGCAAGAGACCCAGTACTTC. This codes for CASSVERGQETQYF.